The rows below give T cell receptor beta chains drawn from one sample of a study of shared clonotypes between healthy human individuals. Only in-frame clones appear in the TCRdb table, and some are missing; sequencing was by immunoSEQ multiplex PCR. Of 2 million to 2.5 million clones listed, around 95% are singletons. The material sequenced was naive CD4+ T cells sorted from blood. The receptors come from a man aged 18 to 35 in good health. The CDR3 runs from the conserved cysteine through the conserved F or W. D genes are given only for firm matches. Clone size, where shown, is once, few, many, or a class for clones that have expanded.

CASSGRGYRELFF	13	TRBV7-9	TRBD1	-
CASSYSRTGPGAEAFF	16	TRBV6-5	TRBD1	-
CASSRGLANSYEQYF	15	TRBV6-7	TRBD2	-
CASSLGLGTDTQYF	14	TRBV7-4	TRBD2	-
CASSLGQTSTDTQYF	15	TRBV5-1	-	-
CASSLAGGPSYNEQFF	16	TRBV7-2	TRBD2	-
CASSTGTSRLAKNIQYF	17	TRBV19	TRBD2	-
CASSATGSGTQYF	13	TRBV28	-	once
CASSMVLSSYNEQFF	15	TRBV19	-	-
CASSPRTSGSGYEQYF	16	TRBV4-3	TRBD2	-
CASSPHSLAGARNTGELFF	19	TRBV7-2	TRBD2	-
CASSYSLGVQPQHF	14	TRBV6-5	-	-
CASSFFKGNTEAFF	14	TRBV7-2	-	-
CASNRDRGPSYEQYF	15	TRBV6-1	TRBD1	-
CASSFGGRGWEFF	13	TRBV27	-	-
CASRGQSSTEAFF	13	TRBV6-1	-	-
CASSSLMAGSSYNSPLHF	18	TRBV27	-	-
CASSGQGPSSYNEQFF	16	TRBV28	TRBD1	-
CASSLGDRMNEQYF	14	TRBV13	TRBD1	-
CASSRLAGNVADTQYF	16	TRBV7-9	TRBD2	-
CASSRGRETQYF	12	TRBV6-5	-	once
CASSLSSAGELFF	13	TRBV18	-	-
CASSNGGLAENNEQFF	16	TRBV5-1	TRBD2	-
CASGPRTEAFF	11	TRBV9	-	-
CASSLGGQAYGYTF	14	TRBV5-4	TRBD1	-
CASSEGQGLTSGANVLTF	18	TRBV2	TRBD1	once
CAWSRAGDSGNTIYF	15	TRBV30	-	-
CASSLGALGAQGGTEAFF	18	TRBV27	-	-
CASSLATGRGTEAFF	15	TRBV5-1	-	once